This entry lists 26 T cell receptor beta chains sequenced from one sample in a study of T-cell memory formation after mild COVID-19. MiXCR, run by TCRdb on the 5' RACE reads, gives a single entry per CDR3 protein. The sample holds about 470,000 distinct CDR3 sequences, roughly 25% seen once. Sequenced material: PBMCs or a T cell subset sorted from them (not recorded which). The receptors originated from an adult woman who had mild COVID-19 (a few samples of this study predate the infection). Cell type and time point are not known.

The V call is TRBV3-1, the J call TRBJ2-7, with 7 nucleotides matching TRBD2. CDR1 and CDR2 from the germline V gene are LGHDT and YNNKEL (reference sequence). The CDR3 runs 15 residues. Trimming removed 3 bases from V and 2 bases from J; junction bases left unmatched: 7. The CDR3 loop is CASSHTREATYEQYF. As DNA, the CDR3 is TGTGCCAGCAGCCATACCCGGGAGGCTACCTACGAGCAGTACTTC.

CDR3 sequence: CASSSGGRGNTIYF. The CDR3 nucleotides read TGTGCCAGCAGCTCAGGGGGCAGGGGAAACACCATATATTTT. The V and J genes are TRBV12-3 or TRBV12-4 and TRBJ1-3, with 8 bases matching TRBD1. This CDR3 has 14 amino acids. Trimming cost V 6 bases and J 4 bases; bases outside gene matches: 5.

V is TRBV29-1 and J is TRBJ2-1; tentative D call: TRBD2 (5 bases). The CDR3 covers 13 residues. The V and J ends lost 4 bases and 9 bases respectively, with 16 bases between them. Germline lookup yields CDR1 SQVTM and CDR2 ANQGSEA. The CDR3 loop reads CSVAPGLAVEQFF. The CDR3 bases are TGCAGCGTTGCGCCGGGCCTAGCTGTTGAGCAGTTCTTC.

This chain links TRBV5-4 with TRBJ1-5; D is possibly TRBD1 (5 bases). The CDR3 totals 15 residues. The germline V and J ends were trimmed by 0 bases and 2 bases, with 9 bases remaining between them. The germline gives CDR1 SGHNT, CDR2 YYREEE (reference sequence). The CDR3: CASSLAEQGNQPQHF. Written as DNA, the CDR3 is TGTGCCAGCAGCTTGGCTGAACAGGGCAATCAGCCCCAGCATTTT.

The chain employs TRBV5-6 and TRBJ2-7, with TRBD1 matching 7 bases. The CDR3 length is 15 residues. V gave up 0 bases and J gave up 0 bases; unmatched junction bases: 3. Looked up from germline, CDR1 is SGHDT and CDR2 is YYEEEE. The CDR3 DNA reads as TGTGCCAGCAGCTTGGTAGGGACAGACTCCTACGAGCAGTACTTC. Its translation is CASSLVGTDSYEQYF.

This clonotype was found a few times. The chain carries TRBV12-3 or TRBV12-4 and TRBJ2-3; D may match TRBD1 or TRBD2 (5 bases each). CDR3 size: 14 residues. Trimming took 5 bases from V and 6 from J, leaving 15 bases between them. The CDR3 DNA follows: TGTGCCAGCAGTCGAAGGGGCCGGGACGATACGCAGTATTTT. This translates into CASSRRGRDDTQYF.

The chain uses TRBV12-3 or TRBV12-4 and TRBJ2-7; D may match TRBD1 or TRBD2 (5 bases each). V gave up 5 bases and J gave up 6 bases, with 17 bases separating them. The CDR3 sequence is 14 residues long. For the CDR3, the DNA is TGTGCCAGCAGTGCTGGGGACGGCAGCTCCGAGCAGTACTTC. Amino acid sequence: CASSAGDGSSEQYF.

The CDR3 sequence is CASILSSPGEQFF. CDR3 in DNA: TGTGCCAGCATCCTCAGTTCCCCCGGCGAGCAGTTCTTC. This sequence joins TRBV12-3 or TRBV12-4 and TRBJ2-1; no clear D. The CDR3 is made up of 13 amino acids. V was clipped by 7 bases and J by 10 bases, with 17 bases between them.

The CDR3 DNA reads as TGTGCCAGCAGAAAATTTCTCGCAGGGAACTCCTACGAGCAGTACTTC. It encodes CASRKFLAGNSYEQYF. The V gene is TRBV5-4, the J gene TRBJ2-7; D perhaps matches TRBD1 (5 bases). Trimming took off 5 bases at V and 0 bases at J, with 18 bases between the two ends. Looked up from germline, CDR1 is SGHNT and CDR2 is YYREEE (reference sequence). CDR3 size: 16 residues.

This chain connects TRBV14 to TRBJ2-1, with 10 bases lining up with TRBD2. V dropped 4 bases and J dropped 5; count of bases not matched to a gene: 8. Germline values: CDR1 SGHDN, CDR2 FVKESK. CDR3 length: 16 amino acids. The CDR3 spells CASSPSGLAQNNEQFF. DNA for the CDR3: TGTGCCAGCAGCCCTTCGGGACTAGCGCAGAACAATGAGCAGTTCTTC.

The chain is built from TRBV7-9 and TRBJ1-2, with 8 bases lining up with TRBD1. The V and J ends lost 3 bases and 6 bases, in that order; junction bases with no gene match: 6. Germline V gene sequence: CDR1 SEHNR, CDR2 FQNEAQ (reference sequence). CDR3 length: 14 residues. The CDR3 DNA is TGTGCCAGCAGCTTTAGGCCGACAGGGGATGGCTACACCTTC. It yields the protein CASSFRPTGDGYTF.

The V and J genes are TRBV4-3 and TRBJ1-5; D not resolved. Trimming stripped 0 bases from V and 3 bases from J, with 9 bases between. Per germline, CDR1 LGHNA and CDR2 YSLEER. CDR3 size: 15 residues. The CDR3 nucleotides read TGCGCCAGCAGCCAAGACAACGGCCCCAATCAGCCCCAGCATTTT. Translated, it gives CASSQDNGPNQPQHF.

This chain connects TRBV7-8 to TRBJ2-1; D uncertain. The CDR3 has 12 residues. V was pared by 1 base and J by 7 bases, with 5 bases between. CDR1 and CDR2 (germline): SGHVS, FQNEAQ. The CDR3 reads CASSLGWNEQFF. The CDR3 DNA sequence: TGTGCCAGCAGCTTAGGTTGGAATGAGCAGTTCTTC.

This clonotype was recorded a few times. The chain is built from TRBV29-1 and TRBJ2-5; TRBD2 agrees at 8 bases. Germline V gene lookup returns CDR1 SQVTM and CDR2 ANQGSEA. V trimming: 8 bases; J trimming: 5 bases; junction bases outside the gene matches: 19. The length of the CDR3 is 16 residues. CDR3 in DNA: TGCAGCTCCCGGGGTCGAGCGGGGGCTCCGGGGGAGACCCAGTACTTC. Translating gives CSSRGRAGAPGETQYF.

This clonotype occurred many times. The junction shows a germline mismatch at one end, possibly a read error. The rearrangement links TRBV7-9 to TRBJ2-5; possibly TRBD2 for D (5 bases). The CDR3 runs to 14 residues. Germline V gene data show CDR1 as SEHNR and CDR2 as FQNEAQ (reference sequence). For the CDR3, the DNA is TGCGCCAGCAGCTTAATAGGAGGCCAAGAGACCCAGTACTTC. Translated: CASSLIGGQETQYF.

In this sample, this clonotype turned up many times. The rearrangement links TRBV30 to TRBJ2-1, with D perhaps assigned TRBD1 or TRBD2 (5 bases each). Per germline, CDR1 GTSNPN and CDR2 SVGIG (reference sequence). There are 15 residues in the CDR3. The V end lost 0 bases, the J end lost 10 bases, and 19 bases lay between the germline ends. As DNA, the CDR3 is TGTGCCTGGAGTGTACGGGGCTTCCAGTTGGGGGAGCAGTTCTTC. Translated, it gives CAWSVRGFQLGEQFF.

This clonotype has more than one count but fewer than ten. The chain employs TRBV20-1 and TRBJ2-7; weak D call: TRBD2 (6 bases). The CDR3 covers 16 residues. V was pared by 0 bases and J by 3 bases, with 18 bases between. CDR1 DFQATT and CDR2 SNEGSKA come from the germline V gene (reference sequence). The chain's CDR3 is CSARDRRQGGFYEQYF. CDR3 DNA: TGCAGTGCTAGAGATCGTAGGCAGGGAGGTTTCTACGAGCAGTACTTC.

The CDR3 bases are TGCAGTGCTAGGGCAGGCACAGGGCGGAACACTGAAGCTTTCTTT. It translates to CSARAGTGRNTEAFF. The chain uses TRBV20-1 and TRBJ1-1; tentative D call: TRBD1 (6 bases). Looked up from germline, CDR1 is DFQATT and CDR2 is SNEGSKA (reference sequence). V was trimmed by 3 bases and J by 1 base, leaving 15 bases between them. The CDR3 totals 15 residues.

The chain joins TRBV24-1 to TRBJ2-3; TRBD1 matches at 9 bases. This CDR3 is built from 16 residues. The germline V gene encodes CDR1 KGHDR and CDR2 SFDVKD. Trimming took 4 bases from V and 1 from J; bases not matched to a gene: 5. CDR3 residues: CATSDPTGGGTDTQYF. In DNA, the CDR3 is TGTGCCACCAGTGACCCGACAGGGGGAGGCACAGATACGCAGTATTTT.

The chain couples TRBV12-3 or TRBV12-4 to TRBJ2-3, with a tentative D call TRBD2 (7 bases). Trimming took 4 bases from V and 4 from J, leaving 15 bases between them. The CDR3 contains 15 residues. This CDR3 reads CASSWGAGASDTQYF. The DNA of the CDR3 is TGTGCCAGCAGTTGGGGGGCGGGGGCCTCAGATACGCAGTATTTT.

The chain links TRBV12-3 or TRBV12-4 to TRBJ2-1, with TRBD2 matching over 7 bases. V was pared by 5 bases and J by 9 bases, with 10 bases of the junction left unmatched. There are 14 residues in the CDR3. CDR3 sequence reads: CASSPNGGSSEQFF. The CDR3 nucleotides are TGTGCCAGCAGTCCAAACGGGGGGTCCAGTGAGCAGTTCTTC.

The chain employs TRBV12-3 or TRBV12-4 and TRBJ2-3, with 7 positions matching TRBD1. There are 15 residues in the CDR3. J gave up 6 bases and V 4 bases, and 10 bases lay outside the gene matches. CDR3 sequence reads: CASSYLGQVEDTQYF. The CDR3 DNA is TGTGCCAGCAGTTATTTAGGACAGGTCGAGGATACGCAGTATTTT.

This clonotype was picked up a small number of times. The CDR3 loop reads CASSKESGTANYGYTF. CDR3 DNA sequence: TGCGCCAGCAGCAAAGAGTCCGGGACAGCTAACTATGGCTACACCTTC. The rearrangement joins TRBV5-1 to TRBJ1-2; 7 bases map to TRBD1. J lost 0 bases, V lost 4 bases, and 9 bases had no gene match. The CDR3 extends over 16 amino acids. Germline values: CDR1 SGHRS, CDR2 YFSETQ.

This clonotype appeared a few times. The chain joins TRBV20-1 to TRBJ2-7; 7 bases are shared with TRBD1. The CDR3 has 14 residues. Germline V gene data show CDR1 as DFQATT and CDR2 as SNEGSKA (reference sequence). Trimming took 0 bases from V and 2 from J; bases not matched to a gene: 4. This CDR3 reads CSARDLQGAYEQYF. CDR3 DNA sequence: TGCAGTGCTAGAGATTTGCAGGGGGCCTACGAGCAGTACTTC.

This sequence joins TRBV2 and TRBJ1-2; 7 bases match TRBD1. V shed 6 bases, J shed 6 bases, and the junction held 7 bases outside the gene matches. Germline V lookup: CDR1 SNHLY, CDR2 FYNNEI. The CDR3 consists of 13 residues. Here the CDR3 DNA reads TGTGCCAGCAGAATGGGGACAGCTAATGGCTACACCTTC. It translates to CASRMGTANGYTF. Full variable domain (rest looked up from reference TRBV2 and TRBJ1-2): EPEVTQTPSHQVTQMGQEVILRCVPISNHLYFYWYRQILGQKVEFLVSFYNNEISEKSEIFDDQFSVERPDGSNFTLKIRSTKLEDSAMYFCASRMGTANGYTFGSGTRLTVV.

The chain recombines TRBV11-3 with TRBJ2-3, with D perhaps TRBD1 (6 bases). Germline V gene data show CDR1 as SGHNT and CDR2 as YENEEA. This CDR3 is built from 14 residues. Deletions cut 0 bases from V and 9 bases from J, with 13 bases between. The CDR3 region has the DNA TGTGCCAGCAGCTTAGATCCAGACAGGCGGACGCAGTATTTT. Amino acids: CASSLDPDRRTQYF.